This T cell receptor beta chain appears in the sequencing data of a study of blood T cell repertoires in COVID-19. As for the study in general: COVID-19 samples from acute and convalescent phases originated in the United States, Italy and Spain. The analysed material was cDNA or gDNA that came from T cells, B-cell-depleted T cells, or PBMCs.

Participants' own reports of clinical history determined their cohort assignment. Donors of Cohort 3 who recovered were those that had two negative PCRs, clearance, or symptom resolution. This CDR3 spans 15 amino acids. Per the germline V gene, CDR1 is SGHTA and CDR2 is FQGNSA. Trimming shortened V by 1 base and J by 0 bases, and 7 bases separated the two germline ends. Libraries were prepared by immunoSEQ multiplex PCR; TCRdb keeps only in-frame clonotypes and omits some of them. The sample consists of around 390,000 clones, about 86% of them appearing once. What was sequenced was PBMCs or T cells enriched from blood (not recorded which). The TCR originated in a woman aged 45-60 years who had recovered from COVID-19. This rearrangement joins TRBV7-2 to TRBJ1-3; no clear D. This CDR3 reads CASSLVSYSGNTIYF. As DNA, the CDR3 is TGTGCCAGCAGCTTAGTCTCTTACTCTGGAAACACCATATATTTT.